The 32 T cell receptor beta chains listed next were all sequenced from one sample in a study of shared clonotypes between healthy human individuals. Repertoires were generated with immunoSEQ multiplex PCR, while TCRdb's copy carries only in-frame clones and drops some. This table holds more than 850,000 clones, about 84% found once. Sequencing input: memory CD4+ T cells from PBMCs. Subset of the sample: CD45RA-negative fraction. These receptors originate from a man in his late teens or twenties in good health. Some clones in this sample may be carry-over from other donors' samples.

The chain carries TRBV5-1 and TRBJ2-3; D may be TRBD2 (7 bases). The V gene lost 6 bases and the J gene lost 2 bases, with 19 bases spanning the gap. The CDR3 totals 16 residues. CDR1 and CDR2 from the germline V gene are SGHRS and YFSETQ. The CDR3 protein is CASTKGGAGDTDTQYF. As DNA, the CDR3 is TGCGCCAGCACGAAAGGGGGGGCGGGAGACACAGATACGCAGTATTTT. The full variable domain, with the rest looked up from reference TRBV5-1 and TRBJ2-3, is KAGVTQTPRYLIKTRGQQVTLSCSPISGHRSVSWYQQTPGQGLQFLFEYFSETQRNKGNFPGRFSGRQFSNSRSEMNVSTLELGDSALYLCASTKGGAGDTDTQYFGPGTRLTVL.

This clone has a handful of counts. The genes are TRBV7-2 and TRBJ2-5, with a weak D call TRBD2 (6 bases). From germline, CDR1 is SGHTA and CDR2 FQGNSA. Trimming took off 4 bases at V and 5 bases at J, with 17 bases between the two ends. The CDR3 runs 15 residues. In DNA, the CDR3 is TGTGCCAGCAGCTCCCAGGGACTCCGTAGGGAGACCCAGTACTTC. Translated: CASSSQGLRRETQYF. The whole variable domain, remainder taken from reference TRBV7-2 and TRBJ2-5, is GAGVSQSPSNKVTEKGKDVELRCDPISGHTALYWYRQSLGQGLEFLIYFQGNSAPDKSGLPSDRFSAERTGGSVSTLTIQRTQQEDSAVYLCASSSQGLRRETQYFGPGTRLLVL.

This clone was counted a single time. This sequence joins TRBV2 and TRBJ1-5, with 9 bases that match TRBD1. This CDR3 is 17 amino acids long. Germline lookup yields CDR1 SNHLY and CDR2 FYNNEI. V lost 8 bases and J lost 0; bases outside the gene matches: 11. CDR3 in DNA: TGTGCCAGCGGGACCCGGACAGGGGTCTATAGCAATCAGCCCCAGCATTTT. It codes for CASGTRTGVYSNQPQHF.

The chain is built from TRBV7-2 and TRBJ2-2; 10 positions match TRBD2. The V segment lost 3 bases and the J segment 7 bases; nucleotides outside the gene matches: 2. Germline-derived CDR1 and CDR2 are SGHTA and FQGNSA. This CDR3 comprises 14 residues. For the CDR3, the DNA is TGTGCCAGCAGCTTCGCTAGCGGGAGCGGGGAGCTGTTTTTT. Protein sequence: CASSFASGSGELFF.

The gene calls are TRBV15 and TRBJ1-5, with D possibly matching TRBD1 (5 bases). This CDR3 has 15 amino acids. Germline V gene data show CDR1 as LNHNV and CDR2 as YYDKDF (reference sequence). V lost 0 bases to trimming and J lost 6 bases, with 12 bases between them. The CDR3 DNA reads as TGTGCCACCAGCAGAGAGGGCAGGGATGGTCAGCCCCAGCATTTT. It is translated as CATSREGRDGQPQHF.

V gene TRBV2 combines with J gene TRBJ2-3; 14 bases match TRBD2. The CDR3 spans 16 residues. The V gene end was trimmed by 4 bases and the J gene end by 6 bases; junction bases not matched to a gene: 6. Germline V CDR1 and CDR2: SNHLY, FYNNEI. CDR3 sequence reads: CASSATSGRGVDTQYF. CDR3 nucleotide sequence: TGTGCCAGCAGTGCGACTAGCGGGAGGGGGGTCGATACGCAGTATTTT. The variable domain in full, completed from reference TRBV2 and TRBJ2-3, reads EPEVTQTPSHQVTQMGQEVILRCVPISNHLYFYWYRQILGQKVEFLVSFYNNEISEKSEIFDDQFSVERPDGSNFTLKIRSTKLEDSAMYFCASSATSGRGVDTQYFGPGTRLTVL.

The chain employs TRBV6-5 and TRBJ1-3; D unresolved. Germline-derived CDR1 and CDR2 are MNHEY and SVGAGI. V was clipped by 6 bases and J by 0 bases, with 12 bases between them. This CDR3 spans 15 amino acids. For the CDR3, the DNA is TGTGCCAGCAGAGCAAGCAGTTACTCTGGAAACACCATATATTTT. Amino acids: CASRASSYSGNTIYF.

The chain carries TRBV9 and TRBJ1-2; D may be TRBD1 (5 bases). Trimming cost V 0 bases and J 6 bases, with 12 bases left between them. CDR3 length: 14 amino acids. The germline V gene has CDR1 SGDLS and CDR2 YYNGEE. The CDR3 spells CASSVDPGGDGYTF. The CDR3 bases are TGTGCCAGCAGCGTAGACCCCGGGGGGGATGGCTACACCTTC. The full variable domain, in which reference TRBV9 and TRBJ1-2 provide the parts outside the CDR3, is DSGVTQTPKHLITATGQRVTLRCSPRSGDLSVYWYQQSLDQGLQFLIQYYNGEERAKGNILERFSAQQFPDLHSELNLSSLELGDSALYFCASSVDPGGDGYTFGSGTRLTVV.

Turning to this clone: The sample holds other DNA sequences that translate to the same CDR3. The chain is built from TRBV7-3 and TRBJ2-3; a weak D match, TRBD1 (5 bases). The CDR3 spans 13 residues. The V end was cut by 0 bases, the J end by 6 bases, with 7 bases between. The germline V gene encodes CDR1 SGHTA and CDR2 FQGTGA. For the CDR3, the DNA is TGTGCCAGCAGCTTAACGAAGGGGGATACGCAGTATTTT. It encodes CASSLTKGDTQYF.

The CDR3 is CASSSGLAGRSYNEQFF. CDR3 bases: TGTGCCAGCAGCTCCGGACTAGCGGGTCGCTCCTACAATGAGCAGTTCTTC. The chain recombines TRBV7-6 with TRBJ2-1; the match to TRBD2 covers 11 bases. V dropped 4 bases and J dropped 0; count of bases not matched to a gene: 5. The CDR3 has 17 residues. Germline CDR1 and CDR2: SGHVS and FNYEAQ.

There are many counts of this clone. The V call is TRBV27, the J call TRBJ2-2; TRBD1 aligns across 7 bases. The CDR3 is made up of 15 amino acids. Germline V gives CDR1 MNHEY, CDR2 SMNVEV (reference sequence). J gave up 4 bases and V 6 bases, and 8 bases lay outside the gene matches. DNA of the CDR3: TGTGCCAGCAGGAATGGACAGGCGATCACCGGGGAGCTGTTTTTT. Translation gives CASRNGQAITGELFF.

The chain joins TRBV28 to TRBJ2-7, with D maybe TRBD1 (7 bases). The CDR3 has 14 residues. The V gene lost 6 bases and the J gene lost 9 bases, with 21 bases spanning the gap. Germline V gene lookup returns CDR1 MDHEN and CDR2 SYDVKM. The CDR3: CASSRGTDLRGQYF. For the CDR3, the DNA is TGTGCCAGCAGCCGGGGGACAGACTTACGAGGGCAGTACTTC.

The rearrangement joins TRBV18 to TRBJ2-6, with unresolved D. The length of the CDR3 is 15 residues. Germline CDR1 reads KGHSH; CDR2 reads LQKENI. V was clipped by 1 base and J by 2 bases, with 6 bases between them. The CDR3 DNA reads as TGTGCCAGCTCACCACAGGTAACTGGGGCCAACGTCCTGACTTTC. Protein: CASSPQVTGANVLTF.

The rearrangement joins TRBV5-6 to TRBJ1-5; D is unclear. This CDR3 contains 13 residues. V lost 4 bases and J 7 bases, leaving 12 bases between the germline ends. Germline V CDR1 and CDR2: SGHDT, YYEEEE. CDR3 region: CASSGRKGQPQHF. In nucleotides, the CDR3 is TGTGCCAGCAGCGGCCGGAAGGGCCAGCCCCAGCATTTT. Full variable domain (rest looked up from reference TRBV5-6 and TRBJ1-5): DAGVTQSPTHLIKTRGQQVTLRCSPKSGHDTVSWYQQALGQGPQFIFQYYEEEERQRGNFPDRFSGHQFPNYSSELNVNALLLGDSALYLCASSGRKGQPQHFGDGTRLSIL.

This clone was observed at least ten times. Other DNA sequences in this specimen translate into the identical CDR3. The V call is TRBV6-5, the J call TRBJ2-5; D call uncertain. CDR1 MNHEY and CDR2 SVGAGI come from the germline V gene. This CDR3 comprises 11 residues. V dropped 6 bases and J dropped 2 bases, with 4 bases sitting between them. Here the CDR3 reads CASRRQETQYF. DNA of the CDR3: TGTGCCAGCAGGAGGCAAGAGACCCAGTACTTC.

DNA of the CDR3: TGTGCCAGTAGTATTTACCAGTCTACTGGGCCCCAGCATTTT. As protein: CASSIYQSTGPQHF. The rearrangement joins TRBV19 to TRBJ1-5; D is ambiguous. V shed 3 bases and J shed 9 bases, with 15 bases lying between them. CDR1 is LNHDA, CDR2 SQIVND, per germline (reference sequence). The CDR3 is 14 residues long.

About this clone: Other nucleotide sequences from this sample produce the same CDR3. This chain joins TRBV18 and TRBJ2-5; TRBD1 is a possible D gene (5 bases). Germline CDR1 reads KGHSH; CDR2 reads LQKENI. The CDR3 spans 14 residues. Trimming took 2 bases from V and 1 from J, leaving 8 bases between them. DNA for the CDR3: TGTGCCAGCTCACCAGGGGCTTCCCAAGAGACCCAGTACTTC. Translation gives CASSPGASQETQYF.

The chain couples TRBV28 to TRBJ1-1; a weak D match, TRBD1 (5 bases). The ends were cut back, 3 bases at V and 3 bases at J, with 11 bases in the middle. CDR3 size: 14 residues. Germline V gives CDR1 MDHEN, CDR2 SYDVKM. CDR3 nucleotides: TGTGCCAGCAGTTTGGGGACCTGGGACACTGAAGCTTTCTTT. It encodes CASSLGTWDTEAFF.

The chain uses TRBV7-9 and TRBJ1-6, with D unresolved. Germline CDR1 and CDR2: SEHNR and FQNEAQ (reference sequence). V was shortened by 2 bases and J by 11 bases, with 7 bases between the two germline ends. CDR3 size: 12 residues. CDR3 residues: CASSLSYAPLHF. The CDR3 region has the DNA TGTGCCAGCAGCTTATCTTACGCACCCCTCCACTTT.

The CDR3 DNA is TGTGCCAGCAGCCCCGCCCATGGGGCGAGCTATAGCAATCAGCCCCAGCATTTT. Protein product: CASSPAHGASYSNQPQHF. V gene TRBV28 combines with J gene TRBJ1-5; D is perhaps TRBD1 (5 bases). Between the trimmed V and J ends, which lost 6 bases and 0 bases, there was a span of 21 bases. Germline CDR1 reads MDHEN; CDR2 reads SYDVKM. This CDR3 comprises 18 residues.

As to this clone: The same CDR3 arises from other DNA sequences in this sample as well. CDR3 loop: CASSLGLNNEQFF. CDR3 DNA sequence: TGCGCCAGCAGCTTGGGCCTAAACAATGAGCAGTTCTTC. The rearrangement joins TRBV5-1 to TRBJ2-1; no definite D call. The CDR3 is 13 residues long. Germline V CDR1 and CDR2: SGHRS, YFSETQ. The V gene lost 0 bases and the J gene lost 5 bases, with 6 bases spanning the gap.

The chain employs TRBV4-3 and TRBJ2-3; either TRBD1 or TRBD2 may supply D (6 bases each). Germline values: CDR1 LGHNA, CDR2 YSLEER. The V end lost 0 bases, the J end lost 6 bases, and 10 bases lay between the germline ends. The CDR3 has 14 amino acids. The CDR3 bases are TGCGCCAGCAGCCAAGAGGGGGGCCGGGATACGCAGTATTTT. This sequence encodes CASSQEGGRDTQYF.

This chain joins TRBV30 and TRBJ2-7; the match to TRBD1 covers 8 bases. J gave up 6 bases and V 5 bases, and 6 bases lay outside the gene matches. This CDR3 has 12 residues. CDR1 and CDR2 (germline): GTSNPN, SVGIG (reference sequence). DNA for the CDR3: TGTGCCTGGCTACAGGGGGTTTCCGAGCAGTACTTC. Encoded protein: CAWLQGVSEQYF.

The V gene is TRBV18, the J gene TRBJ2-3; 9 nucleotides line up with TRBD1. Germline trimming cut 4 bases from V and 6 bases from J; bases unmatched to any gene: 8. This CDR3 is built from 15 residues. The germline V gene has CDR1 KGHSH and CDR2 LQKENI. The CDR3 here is CASSLLGQGLDTQYF. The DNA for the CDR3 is TGTGCCAGCTCACTCTTAGGACAGGGGCTGGATACGCAGTATTTT.

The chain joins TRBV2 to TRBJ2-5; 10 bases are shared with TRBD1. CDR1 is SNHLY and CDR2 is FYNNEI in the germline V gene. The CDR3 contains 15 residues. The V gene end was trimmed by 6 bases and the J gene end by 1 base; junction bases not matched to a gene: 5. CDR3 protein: CASRATGGPQETQYF. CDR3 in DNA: TGTGCCAGCAGGGCGACAGGGGGCCCCCAAGAGACCCAGTACTTC.

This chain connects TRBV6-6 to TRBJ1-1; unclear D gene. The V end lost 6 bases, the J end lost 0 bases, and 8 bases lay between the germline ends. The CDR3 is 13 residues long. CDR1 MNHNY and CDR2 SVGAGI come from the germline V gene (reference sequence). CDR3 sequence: CASSPQVNTEAFF. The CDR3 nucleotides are TGTGCCAGCAGCCCTCAGGTGAACACTGAAGCTTTCTTT.

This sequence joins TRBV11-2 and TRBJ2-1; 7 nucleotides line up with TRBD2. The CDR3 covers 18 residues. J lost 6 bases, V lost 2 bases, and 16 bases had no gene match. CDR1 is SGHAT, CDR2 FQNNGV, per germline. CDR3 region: CASSLTGGGANVFNEQFF. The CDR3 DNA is TGTGCCAGCAGCTTAACGGGGGGAGGTGCTAATGTCTTCAATGAGCAGTTCTTC.

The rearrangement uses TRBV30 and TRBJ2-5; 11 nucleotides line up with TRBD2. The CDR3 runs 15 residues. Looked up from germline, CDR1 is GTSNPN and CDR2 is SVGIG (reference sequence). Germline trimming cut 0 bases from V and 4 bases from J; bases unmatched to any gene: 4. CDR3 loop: CAWSVASGRRETQYF. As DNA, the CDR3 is TGTGCCTGGAGTGTGGCTAGCGGGAGGCGAGAGACCCAGTACTTC.

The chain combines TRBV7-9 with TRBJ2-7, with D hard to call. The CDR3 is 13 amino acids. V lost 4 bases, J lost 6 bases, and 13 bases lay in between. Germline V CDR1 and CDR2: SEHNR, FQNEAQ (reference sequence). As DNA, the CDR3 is TGTGCCAGCAGCTCCACCTTGACCGGCGAGCAGTACTTC. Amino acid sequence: CASSSTLTGEQYF.

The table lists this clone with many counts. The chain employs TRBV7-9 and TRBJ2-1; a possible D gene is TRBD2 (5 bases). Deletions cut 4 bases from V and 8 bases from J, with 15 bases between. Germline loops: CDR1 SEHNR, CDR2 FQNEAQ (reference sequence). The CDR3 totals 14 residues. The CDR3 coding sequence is TGTGCCAGCAGCTCCTCACGTCGCGGGTATGAGCAGTTCTTC. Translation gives CASSSSRRGYEQFF. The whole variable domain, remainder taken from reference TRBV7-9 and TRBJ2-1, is DTGVSQNPRHKITKRGQNVTFRCDPISEHNRLYWYRQTLGQGPEFLTYFQNEAQLEKSRLLSDRFSAERPKGSFSTLEIQRTEQGDSAMYLCASSSSRRGYEQFFGPGTRLTVL.

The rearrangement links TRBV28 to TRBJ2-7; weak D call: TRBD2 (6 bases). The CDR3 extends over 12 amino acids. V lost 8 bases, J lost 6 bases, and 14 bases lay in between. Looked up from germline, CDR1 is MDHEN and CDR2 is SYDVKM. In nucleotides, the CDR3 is TGTGCCAGCTGGGGGGAGCTCTCCGAGCAGTACTTC. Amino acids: CASWGELSEQYF.

In DNA form, the CDR3 reads TGTGCCAGCGGTCGGGCTCGTACAGATACGCAGTATTTT. It encodes CASGRARTDTQYF. The chain recombines TRBV7-9 with TRBJ2-3; D call uncertain. The CDR3 covers 13 residues. V was trimmed by 8 bases and J by 3 bases, leaving 12 bases between them. Germline CDR1 and CDR2: SEHNR and FQNEAQ (reference sequence).